The source of this T cell receptor beta chain is a study of blood T cell repertoires in COVID-19. The V gene lost 3 bases and the J gene lost 7 bases, with 7 bases spanning the gap. The CDR3 totals 12 residues. CDR1 MNHEY and CDR2 SMNVEV come from the germline V gene (reference sequence). This clone was detected once. Per the original methods: Reference gene primers were amplified, and this amplification served to estimate nucleated cell counts. Using immunoSEQ multiplex PCR, the repertoire was profiled, and TCRdb retains in-frame clones only, with some absent. V and J calls and clone size come straight from that table; D and trimming were deduced from the DNA. Of 250,000 to 350,000 clones listed, almost 90% are singletons. The study drew participants aged about 18 to 89 years from under 30 US areas. Which cohort a participant joined came from the clinical history participants gave.

Source material: PBMCs or T cells enriched from blood (not recorded which). This chain connects TRBV27 to TRBJ1-5; D not certain. This TCR was recovered from a woman under 30 with acute COVID-19. The CDR3 reads CASSFRGQPQHF. The DNA for the CDR3 is TGTGCCAGCAGTTTCCGGGGACAGCCCCAGCATTTT.